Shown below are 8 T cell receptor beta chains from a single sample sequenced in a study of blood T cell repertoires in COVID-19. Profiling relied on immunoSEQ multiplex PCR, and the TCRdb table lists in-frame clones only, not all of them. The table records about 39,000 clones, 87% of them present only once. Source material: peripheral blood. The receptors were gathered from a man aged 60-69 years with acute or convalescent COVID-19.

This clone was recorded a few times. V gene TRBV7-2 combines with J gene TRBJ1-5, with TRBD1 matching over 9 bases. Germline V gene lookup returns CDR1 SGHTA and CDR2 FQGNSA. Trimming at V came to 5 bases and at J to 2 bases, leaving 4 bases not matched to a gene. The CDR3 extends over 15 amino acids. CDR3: CASSKWTGGNQPQHF. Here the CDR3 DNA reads TGTGCCAGCAGCAAATGGACAGGGGGCAATCAGCCCCAGCATTTT.

This CDR3 is CASSLLSGQGAHGYTF. The CDR3 nucleotides are TGTGCCAGCAGCTTACTCTCCGGACAGGGGGCGCATGGCTACACCTTC. This chain links TRBV7-9 with TRBJ1-2; 11 nucleotides align to TRBD1. Per the germline V gene, CDR1 is SEHNR and CDR2 is FQNEAQ (reference sequence). After removal of 2 bases from V and 6 bases from J, the junction contained 8 bases not matched to a gene. CDR3 size: 16 residues. Supplemented by reference TRBV7-9 and TRBJ1-2, the full variable domain reads DTGVSQNPRHKITKRGQNVTFRCDPISEHNRLYWYRQTLGQGPEFLTYFQNEAQLEKSRLLSDRFSAERPKGSFSTLEIQRTEQGDSAMYLCASSLLSGQGAHGYTFGSGTRLTVV.

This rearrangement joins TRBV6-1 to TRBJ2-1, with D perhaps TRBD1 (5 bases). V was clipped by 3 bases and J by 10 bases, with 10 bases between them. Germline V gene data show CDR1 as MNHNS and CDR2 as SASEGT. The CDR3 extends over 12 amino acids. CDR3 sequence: CASSDQGYEQFF. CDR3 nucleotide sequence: TGTGCCAGCAGTGACCAGGGCTACGAGCAGTTCTTC.

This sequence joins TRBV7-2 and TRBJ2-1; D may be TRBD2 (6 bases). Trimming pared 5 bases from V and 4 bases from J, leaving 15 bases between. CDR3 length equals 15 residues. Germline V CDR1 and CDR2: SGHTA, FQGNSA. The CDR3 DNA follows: TGTGCCAGCAGCCCAAAGCGGGCACTTTACAATGAGCAGTTCTTC. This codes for CASSPKRALYNEQFF.

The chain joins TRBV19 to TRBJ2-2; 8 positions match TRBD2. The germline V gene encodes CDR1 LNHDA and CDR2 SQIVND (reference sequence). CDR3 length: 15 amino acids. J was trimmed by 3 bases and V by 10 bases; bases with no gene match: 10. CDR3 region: CATRGGGSYTGELFF. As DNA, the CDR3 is TGTGCCACACGGGGGGGCGGGAGTTACACCGGGGAGCTGTTTTTT. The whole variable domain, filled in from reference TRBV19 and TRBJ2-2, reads DGGITQSPKYLFRKEGQNVTLSCEQNLNHDAMYWYRQDPGQGLRLIYYSQIVNDFQKGDIAEGYSVSREKKESFPLTVTSAQKNPTAFYLCATRGGGSYTGELFFGEGSRLTVL.

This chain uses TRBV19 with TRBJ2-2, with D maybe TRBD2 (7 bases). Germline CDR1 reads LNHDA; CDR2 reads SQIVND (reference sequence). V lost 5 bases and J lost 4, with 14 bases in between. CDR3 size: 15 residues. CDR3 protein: CASSGRGRGTGELFF. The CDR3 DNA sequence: TGTGCCAGTAGTGGGCGGGGGCGAGGCACCGGGGAGCTGTTTTTT. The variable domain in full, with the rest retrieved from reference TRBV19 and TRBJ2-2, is DGGITQSPKYLFRKEGQNVTLSCEQNLNHDAMYWYRQDPGQGLRLIYYSQIVNDFQKGDIAEGYSVSREKKESFPLTVTSAQKNPTAFYLCASSGRGRGTGELFFGEGSRLTVL.

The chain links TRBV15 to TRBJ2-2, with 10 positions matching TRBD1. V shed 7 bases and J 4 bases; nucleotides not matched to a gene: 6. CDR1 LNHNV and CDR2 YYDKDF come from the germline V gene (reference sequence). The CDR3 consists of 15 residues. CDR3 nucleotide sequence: TGTGCCACCAAAGCGGGACAGGGGAGCACCGGGGAGCTGTTTTTT. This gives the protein CATKAGQGSTGELFF.

The CDR3 DNA follows: TGCGCCAGCAGCCAAGATTGGACAGGGGCCTACGAGCAGTACTTC. Its translation is CASSQDWTGAYEQYF. The chain employs TRBV4-1 and TRBJ2-7; 9 bases map to TRBD1. CDR3 length: 15 residues. After removal of 0 bases from V and 2 bases from J, the junction contained 2 bases not matched to a gene. In germline, CDR1 is MGHRA, CDR2 YSYEKL.